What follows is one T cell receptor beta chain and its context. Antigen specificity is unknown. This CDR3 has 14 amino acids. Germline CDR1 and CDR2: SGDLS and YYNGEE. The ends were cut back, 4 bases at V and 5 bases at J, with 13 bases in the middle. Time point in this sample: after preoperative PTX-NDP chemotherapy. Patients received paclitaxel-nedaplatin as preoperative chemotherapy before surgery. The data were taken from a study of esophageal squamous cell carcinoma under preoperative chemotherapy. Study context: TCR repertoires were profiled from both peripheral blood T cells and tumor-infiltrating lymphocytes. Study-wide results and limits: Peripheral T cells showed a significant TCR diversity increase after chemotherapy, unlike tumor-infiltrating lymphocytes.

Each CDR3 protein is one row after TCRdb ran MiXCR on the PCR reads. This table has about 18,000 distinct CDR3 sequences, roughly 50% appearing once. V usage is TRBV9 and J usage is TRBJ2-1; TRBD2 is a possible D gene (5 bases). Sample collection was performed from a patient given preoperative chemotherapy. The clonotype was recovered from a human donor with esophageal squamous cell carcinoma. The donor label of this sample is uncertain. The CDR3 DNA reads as TGTGCCAGCAGCATCGGGGTTGACGACAATGAGCAGTTCTTC. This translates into CASSIGVDDNEQFF. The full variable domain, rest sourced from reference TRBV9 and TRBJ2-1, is DSGVTQTPKHLITATGQRVTLRCSPRSGDLSVYWYQQSLDQGLQFLIQYYNGEERAKGNILERFSAQQFPDLHSELNLSSLELGDSALYFCASSIGVDDNEQFFGPGTRLTVL.